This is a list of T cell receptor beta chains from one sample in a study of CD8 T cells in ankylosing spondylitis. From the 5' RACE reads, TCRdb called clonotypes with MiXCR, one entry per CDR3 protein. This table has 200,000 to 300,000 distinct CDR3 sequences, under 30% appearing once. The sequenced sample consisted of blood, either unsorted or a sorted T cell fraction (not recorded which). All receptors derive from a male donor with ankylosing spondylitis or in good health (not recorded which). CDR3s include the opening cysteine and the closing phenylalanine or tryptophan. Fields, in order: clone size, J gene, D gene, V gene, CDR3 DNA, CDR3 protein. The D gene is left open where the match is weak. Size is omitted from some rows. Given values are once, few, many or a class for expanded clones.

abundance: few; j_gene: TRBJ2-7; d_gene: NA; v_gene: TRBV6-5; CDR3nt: TGTGCCAGCAGTTCCGCGGGCAGCTCCTACGAGCAGTACTTC; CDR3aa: CASSSAGSSYEQYF
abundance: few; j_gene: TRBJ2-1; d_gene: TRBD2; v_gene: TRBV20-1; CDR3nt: TGCAGTGCTAGAGATGGGCTAGCGGGGACCTACAATGAGCAGTTCTTC; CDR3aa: CSARDGLAGTYNEQFF
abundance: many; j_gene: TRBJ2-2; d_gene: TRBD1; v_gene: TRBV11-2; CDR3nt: TGTGCCAGCAGAACCCACAGGGGGCGAAGAACCGGGGAGCTGTTTTTT; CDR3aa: CASRTHRGRRTGELFF
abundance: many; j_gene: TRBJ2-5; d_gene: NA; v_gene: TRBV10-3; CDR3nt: TGTGCCATCAGTGAATATCGGGGAGGGGGACAAGAGACCCAGTACTTC; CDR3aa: CAISEYRGGGQETQYF
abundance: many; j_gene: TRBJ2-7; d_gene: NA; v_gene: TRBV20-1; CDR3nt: TGCAGTGCTACATCTGGGGTGTACGAGCAGTACTTC; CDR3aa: CSATSGVYEQYF
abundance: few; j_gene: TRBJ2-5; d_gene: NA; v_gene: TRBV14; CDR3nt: TGTGCCAGCAGAAAAAAAGGCGGCAGGGAAGAGACCCAGTACTTC; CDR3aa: CASRKKGGREETQYF
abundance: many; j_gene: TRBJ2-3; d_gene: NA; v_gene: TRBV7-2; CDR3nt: TGTGCCAGCAGCGCGACGGGCGTTGGCACAGATACGCAGTATTTT; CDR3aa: CASSATGVGTDTQYF
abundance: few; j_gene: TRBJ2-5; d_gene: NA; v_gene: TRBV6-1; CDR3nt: TGTGCCAGCAGCCCCTTAGGGGGGATGATGGAGACCCAGTACTTC; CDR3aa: CASSPLGGMMETQYF
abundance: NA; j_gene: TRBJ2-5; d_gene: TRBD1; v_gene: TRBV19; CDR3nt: TGTGCCAGTAGTCCCTGGGACAGCCAAGAGACCCAGTACTTC; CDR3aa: CASSPWDSQETQYF
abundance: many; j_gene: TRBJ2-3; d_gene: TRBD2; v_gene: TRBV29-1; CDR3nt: TGCAGCGTTGAAGGCGTCCGACTAGCGGAGGATTTT; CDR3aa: CSVEGVRLAEDF
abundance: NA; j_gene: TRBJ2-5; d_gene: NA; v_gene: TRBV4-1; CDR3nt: TGCGCCAGCAGCCAAGATCAGAGAGAGACCCAGTACTTC; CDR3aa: CASSQDQRETQYF
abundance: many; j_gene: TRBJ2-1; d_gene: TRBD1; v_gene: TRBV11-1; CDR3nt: TGTGCCAGCAGCTCTCGACAGGGCCCAAATGAGCAGTTCTTC; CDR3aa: CASSSRQGPNEQFF
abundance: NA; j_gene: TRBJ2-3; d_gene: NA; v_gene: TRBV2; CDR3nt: TGTGCCACGCGAACAGGGCACAGCACAGATACGCAGTATTTT; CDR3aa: CATRTGHSTDTQYF
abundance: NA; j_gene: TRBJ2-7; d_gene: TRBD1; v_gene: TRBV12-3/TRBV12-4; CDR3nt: TGTGCCAGCAGTTCTTCTTTCAGGGGGCAGGACGAGCAGTACTTC; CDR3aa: CASSSSFRGQDEQYF
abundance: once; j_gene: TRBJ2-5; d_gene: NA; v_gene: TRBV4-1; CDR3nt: TGCGCCAGCAGCCAAGATCTTAAGGGTTTAGAGACCCAGTACTTC; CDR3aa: CASSQDLKGLETQYF
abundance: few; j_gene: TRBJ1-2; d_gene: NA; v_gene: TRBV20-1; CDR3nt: TGCAGTGCTAGGGCCGGGGGCTACACCTTC; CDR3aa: CSARAGGYTF
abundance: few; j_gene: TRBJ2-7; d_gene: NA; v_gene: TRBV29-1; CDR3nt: TGCAGCGTTCTGTCAGACAGGCGGGGCTACGAGCAGTACTTC; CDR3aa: CSVLSDRRGYEQYF
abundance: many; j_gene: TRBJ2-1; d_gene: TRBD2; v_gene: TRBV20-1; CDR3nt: TGCAGTGCTAGAATAGCGGGGGGGCCTCGAGAGCAGTTCTTC; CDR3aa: CSARIAGGPREQFF
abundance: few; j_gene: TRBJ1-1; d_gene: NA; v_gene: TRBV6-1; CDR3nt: TGTGCCAGCAGTGCAAACGGGAACACTGAAGCTTTCTTT; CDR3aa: CASSANGNTEAFF
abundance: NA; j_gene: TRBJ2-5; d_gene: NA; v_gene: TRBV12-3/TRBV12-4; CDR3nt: TGTGCCAGCAGTTTCGGCAGGCAAGAGACCCAGTACTTC; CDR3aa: CASSFGRQETQYF
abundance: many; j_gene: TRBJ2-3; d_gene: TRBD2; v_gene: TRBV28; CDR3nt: TGTGCCAGCAGAATGGGGGGGGTCGCAGATACGCAGTATTTT; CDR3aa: CASRMGGVADTQYF
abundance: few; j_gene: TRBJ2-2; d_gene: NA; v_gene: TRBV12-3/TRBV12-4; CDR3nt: TGTGCCAGCAGCGCCCCGGACAGCCTCCACGGGGAGCTGTTTTTT; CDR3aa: CASSAPDSLHGELFF
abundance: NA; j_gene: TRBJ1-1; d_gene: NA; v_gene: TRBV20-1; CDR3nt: TGCAGTGCTAGAGATCGGATCCGCGGCGGGAACACTGAAGCTTTCTTT; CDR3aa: CSARDRIRGGNTEAFF
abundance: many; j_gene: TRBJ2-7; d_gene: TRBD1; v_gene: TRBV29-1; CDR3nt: TGCAGCGGGTTACAGGGGGTCCACGAGCAGTACTTC; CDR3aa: CSGLQGVHEQYF
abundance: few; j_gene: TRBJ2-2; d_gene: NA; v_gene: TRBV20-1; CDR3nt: TGCAGTGCTAGCGTCAGGAACACCGGGGAGCTGTTTTTT; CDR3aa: CSASVRNTGELFF
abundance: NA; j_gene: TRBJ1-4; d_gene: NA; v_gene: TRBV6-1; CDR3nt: TGTGCCAGCCGCCAGCCGATAACTAATGAAAAACTGTTTTTT; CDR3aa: CASRQPITNEKLFF
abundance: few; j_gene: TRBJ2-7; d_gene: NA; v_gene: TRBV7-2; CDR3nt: TGTGCCAGCAGCTCCAGCAGGGGGGGCGAGCAGTACTTC; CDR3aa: CASSSSRGGEQYF
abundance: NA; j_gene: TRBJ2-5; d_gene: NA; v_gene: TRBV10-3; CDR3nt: TGTGCCATCACCTCTCAGAGGGGTCAAGAGACCCAGTACTTC; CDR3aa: CAITSQRGQETQYF
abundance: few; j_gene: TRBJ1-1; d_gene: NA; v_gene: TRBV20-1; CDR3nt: TGCAGTGCTACAGGTAGAAACACTGAAGCTTTCTTT; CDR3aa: CSATGRNTEAFF
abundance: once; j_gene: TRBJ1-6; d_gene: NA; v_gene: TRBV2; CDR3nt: TGTGCCAGCAGCCTTCTGCCACCCCTCCACTTT; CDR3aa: CASSLLPPLHF
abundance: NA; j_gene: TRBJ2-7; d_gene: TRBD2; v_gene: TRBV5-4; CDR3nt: TGTGCCAGCAGCTTGGAGAGCGGGGGGGCCCCATACGAGCAGTACTTC; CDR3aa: CASSLESGGAPYEQYF
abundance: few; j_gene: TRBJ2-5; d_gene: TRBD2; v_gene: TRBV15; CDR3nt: TGTGCCACCAGCAGAGGGGGGGGTGTGGCGACCCAGTACTTC; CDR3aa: CATSRGGGVATQYF
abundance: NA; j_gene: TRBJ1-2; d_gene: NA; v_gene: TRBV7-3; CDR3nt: TGTGCCAGCAGCAGGGGAGGACTTAACTATGGCTACACCTTC; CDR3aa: CASSRGGLNYGYTF
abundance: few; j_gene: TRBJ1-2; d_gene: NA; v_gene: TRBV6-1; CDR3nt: TGTGCCAGCAGGCCATCCAGACAGTGGGACTATGGCTACACCTTC; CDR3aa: CASRPSRQWDYGYTF
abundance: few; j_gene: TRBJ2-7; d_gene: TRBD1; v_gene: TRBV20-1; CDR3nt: TGCAGTGCTAGAAGACCGGGACAGGGGTACGAGCAGTACTTC; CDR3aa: CSARRPGQGYEQYF
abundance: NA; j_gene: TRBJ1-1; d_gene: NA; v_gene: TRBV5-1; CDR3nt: TGCGCCAGCAGCCTGGATCTGGGGAAAGCTTTCTTT; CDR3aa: CASSLDLGKAFF
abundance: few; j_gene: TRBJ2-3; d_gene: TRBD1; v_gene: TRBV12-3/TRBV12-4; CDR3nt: TGTGCCAGCAGCTATGCGACAGGGGGCGGCACAGATACGCAGTATTTT; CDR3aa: CASSYATGGGTDTQYF
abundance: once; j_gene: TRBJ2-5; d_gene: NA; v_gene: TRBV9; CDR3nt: TGTGCCAGCAGCCCCTGGACTGGGGAAGAGACCCAGTACTTC; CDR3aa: CASSPWTGEETQYF
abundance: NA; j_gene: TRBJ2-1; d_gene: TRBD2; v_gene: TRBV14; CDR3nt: TGTGCCAGCAGAGGCGGGGGGGCTAATGAGCAGTTCTTC; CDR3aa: CASRGGGANEQFF
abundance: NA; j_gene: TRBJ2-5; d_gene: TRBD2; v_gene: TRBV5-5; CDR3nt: TGTGCCAGCAGCAAGGGACTTACTAGCGGTGAGACCCAGTACTTC; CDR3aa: CASSKGLTSGETQYF
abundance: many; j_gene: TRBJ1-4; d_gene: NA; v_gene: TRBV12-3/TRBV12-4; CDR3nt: TGTGCCAGCAGTTTATTGGGGGCCCCTAATGAAAAACTGTTTTTT; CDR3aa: CASSLLGAPNEKLFF
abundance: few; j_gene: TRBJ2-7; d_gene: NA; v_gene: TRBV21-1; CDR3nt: TGTGCCAGCAGCAACGCCACCTACGAGCAGTACTTC; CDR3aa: CASSNATYEQYF
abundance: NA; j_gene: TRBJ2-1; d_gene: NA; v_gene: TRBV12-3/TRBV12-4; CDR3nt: TGTGCCAGCAGTTCCTACTCTGGGACGGAGGTTTGGAGTGAGCAGTTCTTC; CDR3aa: CASSSYSGTEVWSEQFF
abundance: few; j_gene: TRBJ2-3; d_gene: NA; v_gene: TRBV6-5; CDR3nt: TGTGCCAGCAGTTACTCGTTTGCAGATACGCAGTATTTT; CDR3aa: CASSYSFADTQYF
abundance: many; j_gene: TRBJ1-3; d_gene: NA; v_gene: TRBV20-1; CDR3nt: TGCAGTGCCCCCGATCAGGACGGCGCTGGAAACACCATATATTTT; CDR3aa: CSAPDQDGAGNTIYF
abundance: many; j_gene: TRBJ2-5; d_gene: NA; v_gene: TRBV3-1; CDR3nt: TGTGCCAGCAGCCAAGATTTGGAAGCCTGGGGGACCCAGTACTTC; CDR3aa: CASSQDLEAWGTQYF
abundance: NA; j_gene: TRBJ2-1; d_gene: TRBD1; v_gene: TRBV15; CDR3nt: TGTGCCACCAGCAGAGATGGGGACAGGGGGCTTCTGGTCTTC; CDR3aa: CATSRDGDRGLLVF
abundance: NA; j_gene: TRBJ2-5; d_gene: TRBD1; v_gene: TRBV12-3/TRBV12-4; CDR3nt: TGTGCCAGCAGTTCTTGGACAGGGGAAGAGACCCAGTACTTC; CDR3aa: CASSSWTGEETQYF
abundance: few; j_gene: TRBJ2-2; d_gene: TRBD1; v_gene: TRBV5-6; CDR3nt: TGTGCCAGCAGCCTGGATTACAGGGGCACCGGGGAGCTGTTTTTT; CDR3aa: CASSLDYRGTGELFF